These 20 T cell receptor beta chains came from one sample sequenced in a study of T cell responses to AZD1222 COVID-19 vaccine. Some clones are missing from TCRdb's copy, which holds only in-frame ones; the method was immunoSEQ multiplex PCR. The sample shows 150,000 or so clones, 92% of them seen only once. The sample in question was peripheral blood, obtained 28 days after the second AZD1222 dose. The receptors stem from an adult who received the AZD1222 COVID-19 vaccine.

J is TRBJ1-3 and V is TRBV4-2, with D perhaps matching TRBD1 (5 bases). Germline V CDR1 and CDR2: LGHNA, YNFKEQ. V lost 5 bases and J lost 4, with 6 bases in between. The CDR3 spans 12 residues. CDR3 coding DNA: TGTGCCAGCAGCGCAGGGGGAAACACCATATATTTT. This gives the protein CASSAGGNTIYF.

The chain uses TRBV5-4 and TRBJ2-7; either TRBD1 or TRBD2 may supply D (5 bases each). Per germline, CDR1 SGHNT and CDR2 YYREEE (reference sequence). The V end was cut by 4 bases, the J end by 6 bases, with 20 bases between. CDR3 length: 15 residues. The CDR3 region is CASSPVEGRFTEQYF. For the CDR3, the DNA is TGTGCCAGCAGCCCGGTTGAGGGGCGGTTCACCGAGCAGTACTTC.

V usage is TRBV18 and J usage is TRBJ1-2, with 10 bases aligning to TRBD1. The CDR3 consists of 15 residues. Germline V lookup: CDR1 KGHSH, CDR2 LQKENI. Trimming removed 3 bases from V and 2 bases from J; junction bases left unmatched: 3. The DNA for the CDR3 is TGTGCCAGCTCACCGGGACAGGGGCTGAACTATGGCTACACCTTC. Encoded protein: CASSPGQGLNYGYTF.

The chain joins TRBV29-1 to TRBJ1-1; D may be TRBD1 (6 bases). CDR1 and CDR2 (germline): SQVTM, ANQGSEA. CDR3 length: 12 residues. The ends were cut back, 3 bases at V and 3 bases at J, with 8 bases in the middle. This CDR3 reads CSVDRTDTEAFF. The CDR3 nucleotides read TGCAGCGTTGATCGGACAGACACTGAAGCTTTCTTT.

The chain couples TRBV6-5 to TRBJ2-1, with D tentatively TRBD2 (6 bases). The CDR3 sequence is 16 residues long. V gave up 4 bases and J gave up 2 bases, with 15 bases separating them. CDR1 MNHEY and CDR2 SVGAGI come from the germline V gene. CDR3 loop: CASSFSEGRPYNEQFF. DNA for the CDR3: TGTGCCAGCAGTTTCTCAGAGGGGAGGCCCTACAATGAGCAGTTCTTC.

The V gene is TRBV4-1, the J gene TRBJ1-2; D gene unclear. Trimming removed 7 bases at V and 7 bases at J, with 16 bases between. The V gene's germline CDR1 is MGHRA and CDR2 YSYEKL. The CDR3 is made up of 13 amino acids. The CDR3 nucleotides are TGCGCCAGCACCTTACGACGGGGTTCTGGCTACACCTTC. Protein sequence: CASTLRRGSGYTF.

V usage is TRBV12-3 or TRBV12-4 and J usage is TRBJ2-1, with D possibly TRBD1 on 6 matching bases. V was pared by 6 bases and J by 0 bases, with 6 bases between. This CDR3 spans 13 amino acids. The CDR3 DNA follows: TGTGCCAGCAGCAGGGGCTCCTACAATGAGCAGTTCTTC. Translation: CASSRGSYNEQFF.

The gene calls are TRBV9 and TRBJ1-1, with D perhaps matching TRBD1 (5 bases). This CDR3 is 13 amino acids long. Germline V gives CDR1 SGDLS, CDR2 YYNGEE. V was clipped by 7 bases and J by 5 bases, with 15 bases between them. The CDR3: CASALGGTTEAFF. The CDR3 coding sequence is TGTGCCAGCGCCCTCGGGGGTACGACTGAAGCTTTCTTT.

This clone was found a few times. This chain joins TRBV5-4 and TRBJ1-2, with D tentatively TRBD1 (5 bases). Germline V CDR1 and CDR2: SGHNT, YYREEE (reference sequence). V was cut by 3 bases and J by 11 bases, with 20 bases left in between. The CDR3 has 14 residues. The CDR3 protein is CASSSLAPGERYTF. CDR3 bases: TGTGCCAGCAGCTCGCTCGCCCCGGGGGAAAGGTACACCTTC.

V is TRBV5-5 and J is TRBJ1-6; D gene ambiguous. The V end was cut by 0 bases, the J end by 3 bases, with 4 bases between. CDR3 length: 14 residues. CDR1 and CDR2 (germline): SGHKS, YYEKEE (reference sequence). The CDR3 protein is CASSLADYNSPLHF. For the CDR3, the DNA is TGTGCCAGCAGCTTGGCAGACTATAATTCACCCCTCCACTTT.

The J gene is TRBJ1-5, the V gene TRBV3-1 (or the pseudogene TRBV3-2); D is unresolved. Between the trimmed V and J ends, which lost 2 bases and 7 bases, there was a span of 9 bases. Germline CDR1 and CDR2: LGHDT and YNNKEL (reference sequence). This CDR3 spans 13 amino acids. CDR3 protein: CASSQMVGQPQHF. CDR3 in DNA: TGTGCCAGCAGCCAAATGGTAGGACAGCCCCAGCATTTT.

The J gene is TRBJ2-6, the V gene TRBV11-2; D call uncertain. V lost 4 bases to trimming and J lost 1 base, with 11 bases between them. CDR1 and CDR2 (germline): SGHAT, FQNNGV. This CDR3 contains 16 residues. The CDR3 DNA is TGTGCCAGCAGCTCTAGTGGGTGGTCTGGGGCCAACGTCCTGACTTTC. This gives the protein CASSSSGWSGANVLTF.

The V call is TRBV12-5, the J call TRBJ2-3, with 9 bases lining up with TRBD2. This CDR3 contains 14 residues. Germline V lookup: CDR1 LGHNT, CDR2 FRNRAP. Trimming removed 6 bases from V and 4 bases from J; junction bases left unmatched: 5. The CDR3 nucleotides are TGTGCTAGTGGCGCGGGGGGGCGGGCAGATACGCAGTATTTT. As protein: CASGAGGRADTQYF.

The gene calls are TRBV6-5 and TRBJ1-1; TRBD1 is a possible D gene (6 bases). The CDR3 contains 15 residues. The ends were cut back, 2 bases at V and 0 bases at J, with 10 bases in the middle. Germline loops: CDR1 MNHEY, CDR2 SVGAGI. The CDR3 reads CASSYQTGLNTEAFF. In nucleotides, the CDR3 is TGTGCCAGCAGTTACCAGACAGGCTTGAACACTGAAGCTTTCTTT.

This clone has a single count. The CDR3 region is CASSMVGGHRYGYTF. CDR3 sequence (DNA): TGTGCCAGTAGTATGGTCGGGGGGCATCGCTATGGCTACACCTTC. The chain employs TRBV19 and TRBJ1-2, with a possible D match to TRBD1 (6 bases). This CDR3 has 15 amino acids. The V gene lost 3 bases and the J gene lost 4 bases, with 15 bases spanning the gap. Germline V gene lookup returns CDR1 LNHDA and CDR2 SQIVND (reference sequence).

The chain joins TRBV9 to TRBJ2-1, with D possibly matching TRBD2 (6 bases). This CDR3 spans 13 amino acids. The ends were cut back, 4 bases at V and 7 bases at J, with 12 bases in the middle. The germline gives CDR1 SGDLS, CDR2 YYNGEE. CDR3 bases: TGTGCCAGCAGCCTATTCGGAGGGAATGAGCAGTTCTTC. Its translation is CASSLFGGNEQFF.

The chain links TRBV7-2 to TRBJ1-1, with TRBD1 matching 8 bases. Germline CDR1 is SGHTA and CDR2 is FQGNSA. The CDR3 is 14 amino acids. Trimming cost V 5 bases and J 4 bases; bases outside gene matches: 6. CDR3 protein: CASSQDRGPTEAFF. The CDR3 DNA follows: TGTGCCAGCAGCCAAGACAGGGGTCCCACTGAAGCTTTCTTT.

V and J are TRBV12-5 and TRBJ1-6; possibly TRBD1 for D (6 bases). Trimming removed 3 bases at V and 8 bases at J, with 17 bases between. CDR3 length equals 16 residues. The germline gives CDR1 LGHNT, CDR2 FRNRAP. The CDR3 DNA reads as TGTGCTAGTGGTTTACCGGGACATCGAGGGGATTCACCCCTCCACTTT. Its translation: CASGLPGHRGDSPLHF.

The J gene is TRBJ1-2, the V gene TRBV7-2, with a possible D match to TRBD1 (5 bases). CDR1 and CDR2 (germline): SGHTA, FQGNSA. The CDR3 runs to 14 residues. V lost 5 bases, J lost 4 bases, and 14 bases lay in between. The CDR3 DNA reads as TGTGCCAGCAGCGCCGGGGGGGGACTCTATGGCTACACCTTC. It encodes CASSAGGGLYGYTF.

The CDR3 DNA is TGTGCCAGCAGTTTCCCCGATGAAAAACTGTTTTTT. This codes for CASSFPDEKLFF. This sequence joins TRBV27 and TRBJ1-4; unclear D gene. Trimming removed 3 bases from V and 6 bases from J, with 5 bases in between. CDR1 MNHEY and CDR2 SMNVEV come from the germline V gene (reference sequence). There are 12 residues in the CDR3.